Following are 26 T cell receptor beta chains from one sample sequenced in a study of T-cell reconstitution after alpha-beta-depleted transplantation in children. TCRbeta library preparation incorporated unique molecular identifiers. TCRdb itself ran the PCR reads through MiXCR, one entry per CDR3 protein. The repertoire has a few hundred thousand distinct CDR3 sequences, 9.7% of them found once; the top ten carry 5.1%. The specimen comprised PBMCs from the stem cell graft donor, sampled from the stem cell graft. These TCRs come from a human donor who donated a stem cell graft to a child with SCID.

This clonotype has a count of ten or more. This chain joins TRBV14 and TRBJ2-1; D call uncertain. Trimming removed 8 bases from V and 0 bases from J, with 11 bases in between. CDR3 length: 14 amino acids. CDR1 is SGHDN and CDR2 is FVKESK in the germline V gene. The CDR3 is CASPPGVSYNEQFF. As DNA, the CDR3 is TGTGCCAGCCCCCCCGGCGTCTCCTACAATGAGCAGTTCTTC.

This clonotype has ten or more counts. The J gene is TRBJ2-7, the V gene TRBV11-2, with D tentatively TRBD1 (5 bases). V was trimmed by 5 bases and J by 5 bases, leaving 19 bases between them. This CDR3 contains 15 residues. Germline CDR1 reads SGHAT; CDR2 reads FQNNGV. CDR3 in amino acids: CASSRMVQGIHEQYF. The CDR3 DNA is TGTGCCAGCAGCCGTATGGTGCAGGGTATCCACGAGCAGTACTTC. Filled out from reference TRBV11-2 and TRBJ2-7, the complete variable domain reads EAGVAQSPRYKIIEKRQSVAFWCNPISGHATLYWYQQILGQGPKLLIQFQNNGVVDDSQLPKDRFSAERLKGVDSTLKIQPAKLEDSAVYLCASSRMVQGIHEQYFGPGTRLTVT.

This clonotype was seen at least ten times. The J gene is TRBJ1-2, the V gene TRBV12-3 or TRBV12-4; tentative D call: TRBD1 (5 bases). There are 14 residues in the CDR3. Trimming stripped 6 bases from V and 4 bases from J, with 15 bases between. Here the CDR3 DNA reads TGTGCCAGCAGCCCCGATGGGGGTATCTATGGCTACACCTTC. Protein sequence: CASSPDGGIYGYTF.

The sample holds many counts of this clonotype. This sequence joins TRBV20-1 and TRBJ1-1, with 9 bases identical to TRBD1. The CDR3 consists of 17 residues. The V and J ends lost 3 bases and 2 bases, in that order; junction bases with no gene match: 13. Germline lookup yields CDR1 DFQATT and CDR2 SNEGSKA (reference sequence). CDR3 sequence: CSARKFSRGQGNTEAFF. CDR3 nucleotides: TGCAGTGCTAGGAAATTTTCTCGGGGACAGGGCAACACTGAAGCTTTCTTT.

This clonotype has a count of ten or more. The rearrangement joins TRBV5-1 to TRBJ2-3; TRBD2 matches 11 bases. V gave up 0 bases and J gave up 5 bases; unmatched junction bases: 5. The CDR3 has 16 amino acids. Germline values: CDR1 SGHRS, CDR2 YFSETQ. CDR3 sequence: CASSLGLAGIIDTQYF. DNA for the CDR3: TGCGCCAGCAGCTTGGGACTAGCGGGAATCATAGATACGCAGTATTTT.

The table lists this clonotype with many counts. The J gene is TRBJ2-3, the V gene TRBV5-1, with TRBD1 identical over 10 bases. With 4 bases clipped from V and 1 base from J, the junction kept 9 bases outside the gene matches. This CDR3 is built from 17 residues. Germline-derived CDR1 and CDR2 are SGHRS and YFSETQ. CDR3 region: CASSLVPGTGGTDTQYF. In nucleotides, the CDR3 is TGCGCCAGCAGCCTAGTCCCCGGGACAGGGGGCACAGATACGCAGTATTTT.

This clonotype was counted many times. The chain recombines TRBV5-1 with TRBJ1-1; 8 bases agree with TRBD1. V was pared by 0 bases and J by 10 bases, with 8 bases of the junction left unmatched. This CDR3 is built from 14 residues. The V gene's germline CDR1 is SGHRS and CDR2 YFSETQ. The CDR3 DNA sequence: TGCGCCAGCAGCTTGGGCAGGGGGCCTGGTGGAGCTTTCTTT. Its protein product is CASSLGRGPGGAFF.

This clonotype has a count of ten or more. The V call is TRBV20-1, the J call TRBJ2-5; D possibly corresponds to TRBD2 (6 bases). This CDR3 has 14 amino acids. The V gene lost 4 bases and the J gene lost 0 bases, with 12 bases spanning the gap. CDR1 DFQATT and CDR2 SNEGSKA come from the germline V gene (reference sequence). CDR3 residues: CSATMTSDQETQYF. CDR3 in DNA: TGCAGTGCTACCATGACTAGTGACCAAGAGACCCAGTACTTC.

This clonotype was observed many times. The chain is built from TRBV5-1 and TRBJ1-2; D call uncertain. The CDR3 consists of 13 residues. CDR1 and CDR2 from the germline V gene are SGHRS and YFSETQ. Trimming shortened V by 4 bases and J by 6 bases, and 13 bases separated the two germline ends. The CDR3 DNA reads as TGCGCCAGCAGCCTGCCCAGCGGCAATGGCTACACCTTC. This sequence encodes CASSLPSGNGYTF.

The chain is built from TRBV7-3 and TRBJ2-3; no reliable D call. The CDR3 loop spans 14 amino acids. CDR1 and CDR2 from the germline V gene are SGHTA and FQGTGA. Trimming cost V 4 bases and J 4 bases, with 12 bases left between them. The CDR3 nucleotides are TGTGCCAGCAGCTCGTCTATGGGGTCAGATACGCAGTATTTT. It yields the protein CASSSSMGSDTQYF.

This clonotype has a count of ten or more. The DNA for the CDR3 is TGTGCCAGCAGCTTACCCCCGGGTTATGAGCAGTTCTTC. Residues: CASSLPPGYEQFF. This rearrangement joins TRBV11-3 to TRBJ2-1; no clear D. The V end was cut by 2 bases, the J end by 8 bases, with 10 bases between. This CDR3 is 13 amino acids long. CDR1 and CDR2 from the germline V gene are SGHNT and YENEEA.

This clonotype was observed at least ten times. The chain uses TRBV4-3 and TRBJ2-3; 8 bases map to TRBD1. The CDR3 is made up of 20 amino acids. Germline lookup yields CDR1 LGHNA and CDR2 YSLEER. The V and J ends lost 1 base and 5 bases, in that order; junction bases with no gene match: 20. The DNA of the CDR3 is TGCGCCAGCAGCCAAGTTGTCGGGACAGGCGATAACATACTGGGAGATACGCAGTATTTT. This sequence encodes CASSQVVGTGDNILGDTQYF.

DNA of the CDR3: TGCGCCAGCAGCTTCCAGGACAGGGTTCAGAATGAGCAGTTCTTC. This translates into CASSFQDRVQNEQFF. This chain joins TRBV5-1 and TRBJ2-1; 8 bases map to TRBD1. Germline V gives CDR1 SGHRS, CDR2 YFSETQ. The CDR3 covers 15 residues. J lost 7 bases, V lost 2 bases, and 8 bases had no gene match.

This clonotype was observed at least ten times. The chain has TRBV29-1 and TRBJ1-2, with 7 nucleotides matching TRBD1. CDR1 and CDR2 from the germline V gene are SQVTM and ANQGSEA. J gave up 10 bases and V 2 bases, and 7 bases lay outside the gene matches. This CDR3 comprises 12 residues. The CDR3 coding sequence is TGCAGCGTTGAACGACAGGGTTTGGACTACACCTTC. Encoded protein: CSVERQGLDYTF.

The chain carries TRBV2 and TRBJ1-3; D is perhaps TRBD1 (5 bases). The CDR3 is made up of 15 amino acids. Looked up from germline, CDR1 is SNHLY and CDR2 is FYNNEI. V lost 2 bases and J lost 2, with 10 bases in between. The CDR3 protein is CASSEQGSPGNTIYF. CDR3 bases: TGTGCCAGCAGTGAACAGGGAAGCCCTGGAAACACCATATATTTT.

This clonotype was observed many times. The chain is built from TRBV12-3 or TRBV12-4 and TRBJ2-1, with D hard to call. The CDR3 is made up of 14 amino acids. Trimming took off 6 bases at V and 9 bases at J, with 18 bases between the two ends. CDR3 residues: CASRGSISRVEQFF. The CDR3 region has the DNA TGTGCCAGCAGAGGTAGCATTTCACGGGTTGAGCAGTTCTTC.

This clonotype has at least ten counts. This chain uses TRBV5-1 with TRBJ1-1; no firm D call. This CDR3 region has 14 residues. The V gene's germline CDR1 is SGHRS and CDR2 YFSETQ. Trimming removed 0 bases from V and 1 base from J, with 7 bases in between. Here the CDR3 reads CASSLEQTNTEAFF. The CDR3 nucleotides are TGCGCCAGCAGCTTGGAGCAGACGAACACTGAAGCTTTCTTT.

This clonotype was picked up many times. The chain is built from TRBV20-1 and TRBJ1-2, with TRBD1 identical over 9 bases. The germline V gene has CDR1 DFQATT and CDR2 SNEGSKA (reference sequence). The V and J ends lost 3 bases and 7 bases, in that order; junction bases with no gene match: 12. The CDR3 has 15 residues. In DNA form, the CDR3 reads TGCAGTGCTAGTTCTGTTTGGACAGGGGTAGTTGGCTACACCTTC. Translated: CSASSVWTGVVGYTF.

This clonotype was detected many times. The chain has TRBV10-3 and TRBJ1-1, with a weak D call TRBD1 (5 bases). The CDR3 covers 14 residues. Trimming removed 3 bases at V and 0 bases at J, with 8 bases between. Germline V lookup: CDR1 ENHRY, CDR2 SYGVKD. The CDR3 DNA reads as TGTGCCATCAGTGACCCAGGGCTGAACACTGAAGCTTTCTTT. This gives the protein CAISDPGLNTEAFF.

Ten or more counts support this clonotype. CDR3 coding DNA: TGTGCCAGCAGCTTAACGCGGGACACAGATACGCAGTATTTT. This gives the protein CASSLTRDTDTQYF. The chain recombines TRBV7-2 with TRBJ2-3; the D gene is possibly TRBD2 (6 bases). The CDR3 sequence is 14 residues long. V lost 2 bases to trimming and J lost 2 bases, with 8 bases between them. Germline CDR1 and CDR2: SGHTA and FQGNSA.

This clonotype has a count of ten or more. The genes are TRBV9 and TRBJ1-5; TRBD1 is a possible D gene (6 bases). The CDR3 is made up of 14 amino acids. V lost 4 bases and J 6 bases, leaving 14 bases between the germline ends. Germline CDR1 reads SGDLS; CDR2 reads YYNGEE. The CDR3: CASSYRDTGQPQHF. CDR3 bases: TGTGCCAGCAGCTACCGGGACACGGGTCAGCCCCAGCATTTT.

This clonotype was counted only a few times. The chain couples TRBV3-1 to TRBJ2-1, with D unclear. CDR3 length: 13 amino acids. The ends were cut back, 3 bases at V and 9 bases at J, with 12 bases in the middle. Germline V gives CDR1 LGHDT, CDR2 YNNKEL (reference sequence). The CDR3 DNA reads TGTGCCAGCAGCCATGGATTGACGGTTGAGCAGTTCTTC. This sequence encodes CASSHGLTVEQFF.

For this clonotype: A much larger clone differs from this one at a single base, so this may be a read error. This chain joins TRBV6-1 and TRBJ1-1, with 8 bases aligning to TRBD1. CDR3 length equals 14 residues. Germline V gives CDR1 MNHNS, CDR2 SASEGT. The CDR3 region is CASSQRTGNTEALF. The CDR3, as DNA: TGTGCCAGCAGTCAGCGGACAGGGAACACTGAAGCTCTCTTT.

This clonotype was recorded at least ten times. The rearrangement uses TRBV28 and TRBJ1-1; 10 bases line up with TRBD1. From germline, CDR1 is MDHEN and CDR2 SYDVKM. J gave up 3 bases and V 2 bases, and 18 bases lay outside the gene matches. This CDR3 has 20 residues. DNA of the CDR3: TGTGCCAGCAGTTTACCTAACCCGTGGACAGGGGGAAAGGGGGACACTGAAGCTTTCTTT. Encoded protein: CASSLPNPWTGGKGDTEAFF.

This clonotype was observed at least ten times. The chain joins TRBV4-2 to TRBJ2-7; perhaps TRBD1 as D (6 bases). The CDR3 has 15 amino acids. The germline V gene has CDR1 LGHNA and CDR2 YNFKEQ. The V end was cut by 0 bases, the J end by 0 bases, with 9 bases between. The DNA for the CDR3 is TGTGCCAGCAGCCAAGATCGGGACACCTCCTACGAGCAGTACTTC. It specifies CASSQDRDTSYEQYF.

This clonotype was seen ten or more times. The chain joins TRBV7-9 to TRBJ1-4; perhaps TRBD1 as D (6 bases). Germline CDR1 is SEHNR and CDR2 is FQNEAQ (reference sequence). This CDR3 spans 15 amino acids. The V end was cut by 1 base, the J end by 4 bases, with 10 bases between. The CDR3 DNA is TGTGCCAGCAGCTTAGACGGACAGTATAATGAAAAACTGTTTTTT. Its protein product is CASSLDGQYNEKLFF. The full variable domain, its missing parts supplied by reference TRBV7-9 and TRBJ1-4, is DTGVSQNPRHKITKRGQNVTFRCDPISEHNRLYWYRQTLGQGPEFLTYFQNEAQLEKSRLLSDRFSAERPKGSFSTLEIQRTEQGDSAMYLCASSLDGQYNEKLFFGSGTQLSVL.